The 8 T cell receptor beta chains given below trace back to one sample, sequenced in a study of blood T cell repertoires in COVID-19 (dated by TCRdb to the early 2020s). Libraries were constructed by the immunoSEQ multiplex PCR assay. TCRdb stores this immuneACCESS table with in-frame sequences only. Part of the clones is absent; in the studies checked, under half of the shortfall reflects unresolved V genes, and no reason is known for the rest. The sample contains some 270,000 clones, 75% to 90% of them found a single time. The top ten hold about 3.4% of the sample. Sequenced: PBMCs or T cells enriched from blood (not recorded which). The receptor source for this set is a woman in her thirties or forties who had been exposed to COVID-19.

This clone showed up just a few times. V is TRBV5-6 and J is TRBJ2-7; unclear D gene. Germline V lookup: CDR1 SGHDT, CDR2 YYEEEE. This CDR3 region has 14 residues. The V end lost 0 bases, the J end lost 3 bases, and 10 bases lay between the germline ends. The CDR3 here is CASSLEPTFYEQYF. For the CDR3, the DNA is TGTGCCAGCAGCTTGGAGCCCACTTTCTACGAGCAGTACTTC.

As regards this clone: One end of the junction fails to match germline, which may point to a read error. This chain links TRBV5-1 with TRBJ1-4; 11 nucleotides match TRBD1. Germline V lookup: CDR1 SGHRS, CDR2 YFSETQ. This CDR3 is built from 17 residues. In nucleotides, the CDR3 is TGTGCCAGCAGACGCGGACAGGGGGCGCAAACTAATGAAAAACTGTTTTTT. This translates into CASRRGQGAQTNEKLFF.

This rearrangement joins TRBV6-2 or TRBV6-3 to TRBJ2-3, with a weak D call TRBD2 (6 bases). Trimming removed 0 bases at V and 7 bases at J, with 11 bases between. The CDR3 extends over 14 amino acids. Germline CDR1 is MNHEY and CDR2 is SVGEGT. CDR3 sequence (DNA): TGTGCCAGCAGTTACTCCGGGAGTGGGAATACGCAGTATTTT. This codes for CASSYSGSGNTQYF.

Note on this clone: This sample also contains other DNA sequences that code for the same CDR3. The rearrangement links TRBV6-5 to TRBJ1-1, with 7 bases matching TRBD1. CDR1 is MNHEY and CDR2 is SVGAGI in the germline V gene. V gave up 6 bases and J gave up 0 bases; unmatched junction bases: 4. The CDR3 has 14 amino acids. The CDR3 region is CASRPGGLNTEAFF. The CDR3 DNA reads TGTGCCAGCAGACCAGGGGGTTTGAACACTGAAGCTTTCTTT.

Written as DNA, the CDR3 is TGTGCCAGCACCCAGGAGGCGTATGAGCAGTTCTTC. Translation gives CASTQEAYEQFF. This chain uses TRBV2 with TRBJ2-1; tentative D call: TRBD2 (5 bases). Trimming shortened V by 7 bases and J by 8 bases, and 12 bases separated the two germline ends. The CDR3 extends over 12 amino acids. Germline CDR1 reads SNHLY; CDR2 reads FYNNEI.

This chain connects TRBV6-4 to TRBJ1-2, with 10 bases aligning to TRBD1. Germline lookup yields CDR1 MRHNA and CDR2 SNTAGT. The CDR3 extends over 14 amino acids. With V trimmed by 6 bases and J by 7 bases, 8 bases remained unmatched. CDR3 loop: CASSKGQGNRGYTF. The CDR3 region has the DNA TGTGCCAGCAGCAAGGGACAGGGGAACCGTGGCTACACCTTC.

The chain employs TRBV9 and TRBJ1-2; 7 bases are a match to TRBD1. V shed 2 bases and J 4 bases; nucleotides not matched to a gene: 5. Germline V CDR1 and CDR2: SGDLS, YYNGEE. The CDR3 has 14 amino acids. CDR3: CASSVGQNLYGYTF. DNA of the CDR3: TGTGCCAGCAGCGTGGGACAGAATCTCTATGGCTACACCTTC.

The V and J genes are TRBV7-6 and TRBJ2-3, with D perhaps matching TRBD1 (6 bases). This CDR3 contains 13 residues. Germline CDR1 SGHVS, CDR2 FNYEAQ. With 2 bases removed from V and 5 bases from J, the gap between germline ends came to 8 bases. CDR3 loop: CASSLRGGDTQYF. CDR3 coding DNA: TGTGCCAGCAGCTTAAGAGGGGGAGATACGCAGTATTTT.